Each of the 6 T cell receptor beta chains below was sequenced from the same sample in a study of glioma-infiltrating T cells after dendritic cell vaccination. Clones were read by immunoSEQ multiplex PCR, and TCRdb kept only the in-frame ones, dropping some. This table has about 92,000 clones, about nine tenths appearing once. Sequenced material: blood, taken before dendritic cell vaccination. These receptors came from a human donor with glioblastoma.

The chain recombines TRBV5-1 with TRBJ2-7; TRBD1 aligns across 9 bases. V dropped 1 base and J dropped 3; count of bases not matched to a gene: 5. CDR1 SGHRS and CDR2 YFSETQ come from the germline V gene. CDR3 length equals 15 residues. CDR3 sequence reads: CASSLIRGQGYEQYF. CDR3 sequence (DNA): TGCGCCAGCAGCTTGATTAGGGGACAGGGCTACGAGCAGTACTTC.

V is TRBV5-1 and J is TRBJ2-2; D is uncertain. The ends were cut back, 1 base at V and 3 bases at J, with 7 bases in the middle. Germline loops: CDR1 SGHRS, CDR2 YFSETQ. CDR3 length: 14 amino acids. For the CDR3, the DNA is TGCGCCAGCAGCTTGAACAGTCACACCGGGGAGCTGTTTTTT. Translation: CASSLNSHTGELFF.

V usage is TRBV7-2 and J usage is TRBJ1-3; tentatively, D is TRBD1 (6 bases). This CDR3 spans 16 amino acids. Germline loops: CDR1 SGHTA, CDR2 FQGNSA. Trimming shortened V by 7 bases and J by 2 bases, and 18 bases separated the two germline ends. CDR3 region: CASIVHRAGAGNTIYF. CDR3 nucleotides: TGTGCCAGCATCGTCCACAGGGCCGGCGCTGGAAACACCATATATTTT.

Written as DNA, the CDR3 is TGTGCTAGTGGTTTGGACTTCGCGGGAGAAGCCTACAATGAGCAGTTCTTC. It codes for CASGLDFAGEAYNEQFF. V is TRBV12-5 and J is TRBJ2-1, with 7 bases lining up with TRBD2. Germline loops: CDR1 LGHNT, CDR2 FRNRAP. The trim removed 1 base at V and 2 bases at J, leaving 8 bases unmatched. The CDR3 is 17 amino acids.

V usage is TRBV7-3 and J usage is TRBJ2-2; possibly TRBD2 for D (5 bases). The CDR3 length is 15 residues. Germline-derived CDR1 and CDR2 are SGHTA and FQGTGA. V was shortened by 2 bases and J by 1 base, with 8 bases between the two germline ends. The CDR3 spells CASSLEGMNTGELFF. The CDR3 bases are TGTGCCAGCAGCTTAGAGGGAATGAACACCGGGGAGCTGTTTTTT.

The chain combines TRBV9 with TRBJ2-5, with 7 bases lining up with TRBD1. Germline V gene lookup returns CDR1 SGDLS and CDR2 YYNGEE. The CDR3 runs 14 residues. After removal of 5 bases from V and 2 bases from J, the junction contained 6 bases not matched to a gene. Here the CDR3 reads CASSRTGLQETQYF. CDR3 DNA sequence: TGTGCCAGCAGTAGGACAGGATTACAAGAGACCCAGTACTTC.